This T cell receptor beta chain was recorded in a study of T cells in tuberculosis (dated by TCRdb to 2017 to 2018). Study-wide context: The study combined CD1B tetramers and high-throughput TCR immunosequencing to characterize T cells specific for the mycobacterial lipid antigen glucose monomycolate (GMM). IGRA-negative adolescents, IGRA-positive adolescents with latent tuberculosis and adults with active tuberculosis, more than 9 per group, were compared in a South African clinical cohort. General findings and caveats noted by the study authors: With the diverse GMM-specific repertoire as input, a classifier achieved approximately 90% accuracy (AUROC around 0.9), whereas GEM motif frequencies as input gave 70% accuracy. Smaller NN-distances were partly driven by shorter CDR3-alpha lengths in active tuberculosis patients, and statistical significance was not reached for the TCR-beta difference. Smaller mean NN-distances to GMM-specific TCRs were observed in active tuberculosis TCR-alpha repertoires than in IGRA-negative controls, suggesting clonal expansion of GMM-specific TCRs. Clinical samples were selected based on which cryopreserved specimens were available, and the active tuberculosis cases were adults whereas the controls were adolescents.

As regards this clone: Its cognate antigen has yet to be identified. Qualities for individual bases were not recorded, and no much larger clone is one base off.

TCR libraries were generated with the immunoSEQ multiplex PCR assay, using TCR-beta and/or TCR-alpha/delta assays for each sample. Amplified TCR libraries were sequenced on the Illumina high-throughput platform. The original pipeline was this. Clustering and dimensionality reduction relied on pairwise TCRdist distances among GMM-specific receptors from T cells that were either sorted ex vivo or expanded in vitro. Each clinical repertoire was scored by mean NN-distance, the average TCRdist to the nearest 10% of tetramer-positive reference sequences. To compute GEM TCR motif frequency, the fraction of unique TCRs matching known GEM sequences by V/J usage and CDR3 length was calculated. Active tuberculosis was classified by linear discriminant analysis with leave-one-out cross-validation, implemented in scikit-learn. The table was pulled from immuneACCESS by TCRdb, which kept in-frame rearrangements only. Such tables lose some clones; where checked, under half of the loss comes from unresolved V genes, and the rest has no known cause. V, J and clone size reflect that table, while D and trimming were determined from the DNA. The sample table lists 30,000 or so clones, around 95% of them with a count of one. Approximately 2.5% of the sample is in the top ten clones.

At study entry, adolescents were screened for latent tuberculosis infection using a tuberculin skin test and the QuantiFERON-TB GOLD In-Tube IGRA. Immunosequencing of unsorted cryopreserved PBMC covered, on average, about 100,000 T cells per clinical donor. Eleven high schools in the Worcester region of the Western Cape, South Africa, served as enrollment sites for adolescents aged 12 to 18 years. Ten or so M. tuberculosis-infected adolescents and approximately ten uninfected adolescents, matched for age and sex, were selected. PBMC from adolescents were isolated by density centrifugation from freshly drawn heparinized blood and were then cryopreserved. The sample consisted of PBMCs. The receptor's source is a donor aged 10-29 years with latent tuberculosis or without tuberculosis infection.

The CDR3 amino acid sequence is: CASSFIAGGFETQYF. The nucleotide sequence reads as follows: TGTGCCAGCAGCTTTATAGCGGGAGGTTTTGAGACCCAGTACTTC. The chain employs TRBV7-2 and TRBJ2-5; the junction holds 10 bases that match TRBD2. The germline V gene sets CDR1 to SGHTA and CDR2 to FQGNSA. There are 15 amino acids in the CDR3, from cysteine to phenylalanine inclusive. The CDR3 DNA has 45 bases and is translated from base 1. From V the trimming removes 3 bases and from J it removes 5 bases, while the gene matches leave 6 bases of the junction unaccounted for.